Following are 28 T cell receptor beta chains from one sample sequenced in a study of cytomegalovirus exposure and HLA in healthy donors. The PCR was carried out with 60 Vbeta primers and 13 Jbeta primers. Repertoires were generated with immunoSEQ multiplex PCR, while TCRdb's copy carries only in-frame clones and drops some. This table holds some 100,000 clones, about 70% found once. Sequenced material: PBMCs. The origin of the receptors is a human donor in good health.

The rearrangement uses TRBV6-6 and TRBJ2-2; D may be TRBD1 (5 bases). V lost 0 bases, J lost 6 bases, and 8 bases lay in between. Germline CDR1 is MNHNY and CDR2 is SVGAGI (reference sequence). This CDR3 spans 14 amino acids. The CDR3 nucleotides are TGTGCCAGCAGTTACTCGCAACAGGCCGGGGAGCTGTTTTTT. Amino acids: CASSYSQQAGELFF.

The V and J genes are TRBV6-1 and TRBJ2-6, with D maybe TRBD2 (6 bases). There are 14 residues in the CDR3. The germline V gene has CDR1 MNHNS and CDR2 SASEGT. V lost 6 bases and J lost 2, with 8 bases in between. The CDR3 nucleotides are TGTGCCAGCAGCAGGAGGGCTGGGGCCAACGTCCTGACTTTC. Residues: CASSRRAGANVLTF.

The chain carries TRBV9 and TRBJ2-2; tentative D call: TRBD1 (5 bases). This CDR3 has 15 residues. V gave up 0 bases and J gave up 9 bases, with 15 bases separating them. Germline lookup yields CDR1 SGDLS and CDR2 YYNGEE. CDR3 DNA sequence: TGTGCCAGCAGCGTAGATGTAGGGGCCTTGAGGGAGCTGTTTTTT. Its translation: CASSVDVGALRELFF.

This chain uses TRBV10-3 with TRBJ1-4; TRBD1 might be the D (5 bases). Looked up from germline, CDR1 is ENHRY and CDR2 is SYGVKD. V lost 2 bases and J 8 bases, leaving 9 bases between the germline ends. CDR3 length: 13 residues. CDR3 DNA: TGTGCCATCAGTGAGGTGGAGGGGGAAAAACTGTTTTTT. Its protein product is CAISEVEGEKLFF.

This chain connects TRBV18 to TRBJ1-2; tentative D call: TRBD1 (5 bases). Between the trimmed V and J ends, which lost 3 bases and 1 base, there was a span of 15 bases. The CDR3 length is 16 residues. Per the germline V gene, CDR1 is KGHSH and CDR2 is LQKENI. DNA for the CDR3: TGTGCCAGCTCACCGCGGGACTCTCAGGTTAACTATGGCTACACCTTC. Translating it yields CASSPRDSQVNYGYTF.

This clone was seen just once. V gene TRBV15 combines with J gene TRBJ2-3; TRBD2 might be the D (6 bases). The CDR3 is made up of 15 amino acids. V lost 5 bases and J lost 0, with 12 bases in between. The germline V gene encodes CDR1 LNHNV and CDR2 YYDKDF (reference sequence). CDR3 bases: TGTGCCACCAGCTTCGGGGGAGCTAGCACAGATACGCAGTATTTT. It specifies CATSFGGASTDTQYF.

Only one count was recorded for this clone. This chain uses TRBV5-8 with TRBJ1-5, with D perhaps matching TRBD1 (6 bases). The CDR3 has 12 residues. Between the trimmed V and J ends, which lost 1 base and 9 bases, there was a span of 8 bases. Germline V gene lookup returns CDR1 SGHTS and CDR2 YDEGEE. This CDR3 reads CASSLRGGPQHF. As DNA, the CDR3 is TGTGCCAGCAGCTTGAGGGGGGGGCCCCAGCATTTT.

In this sample, this clone turned up a few times. J is TRBJ2-3 and V is TRBV14, with 10 nucleotides matching TRBD1. Trimming removed 4 bases from V and 1 base from J; junction bases left unmatched: 2. The germline gives CDR1 SGHDN, CDR2 FVKESK. The CDR3 length is 15 residues. The CDR3 bases are TGTGCCAGCAGCCTCGGACAGGGGGGCACAGATACGCAGTATTTT. Protein sequence: CASSLGQGGTDTQYF.

The chain recombines TRBV6-1 with TRBJ2-7, with 12 bases aligning to TRBD2. Germline V gives CDR1 MNHNS, CDR2 SASEGT. V was pared by 8 bases and J by 7 bases, with 6 bases of the junction left unmatched. This CDR3 is 13 amino acids long. The CDR3 nucleotides are TGTGCCAGCCGGACTAGCGGGACAGGGGAGCAGTACTTC. Protein: CASRTSGTGEQYF.

V and J are TRBV5-1 and TRBJ1-1; possible D gene TRBD1, 6 bases. The CDR3 extends over 15 amino acids. The V end lost 0 bases, the J end lost 4 bases, and 13 bases lay between the germline ends. Per germline, CDR1 SGHRS and CDR2 YFSETQ. The CDR3 DNA reads TGCGCCAGCAGCTTGGTGCAGGGAGGGGGCACTGAAGCTTTCTTT. Protein: CASSLVQGGGTEAFF.

This clone has more than one count but fewer than ten. CDR3: CASSFRGRNEKLFF. Here the CDR3 DNA reads TGTGCCAGCAGCTTCAGGGGGCGGAATGAAAAACTGTTTTTT. The chain recombines TRBV7-2 with TRBJ1-4; 8 bases fit TRBD1. Germline values: CDR1 SGHTA, CDR2 FQGNSA. J was trimmed by 5 bases and V by 3 bases; bases with no gene match: 2. CDR3 size: 14 residues.

The rearrangement links TRBV7-8 to TRBJ1-5, with no clear D. Germline V gives CDR1 SGHVS, CDR2 FQNEAQ. CDR3 length: 15 amino acids. V was shortened by 0 bases and J by 6 bases, with 12 bases between the two germline ends. The chain's CDR3 is CASSLAPGKGQPQHF. CDR3 bases: TGTGCCAGCAGCTTAGCCCCCGGGAAGGGTCAGCCCCAGCATTTT.

In its sample, this clone was seen once. This chain connects TRBV5-4 to TRBJ2-7; a possible D gene is TRBD2 (6 bases). The CDR3 runs 15 residues. V shed 0 bases and J shed 1 base, with 11 bases lying between them. Germline assignment: CDR1 SGHNT and CDR2 YYREEE (reference sequence). CDR3 amino acids: CASSLGGVLSYEQYF. CDR3 DNA sequence: TGTGCCAGCAGCTTGGGGGGGGTCTTGTCCTACGAGCAGTACTTC.

In this sample, this clone turned up a few times. The genes are TRBV9 and TRBJ2-3, with D perhaps TRBD2 (5 bases). The CDR3 is 15 residues long. The germline V gene encodes CDR1 SGDLS and CDR2 YYNGEE. Between the trimmed V and J ends, which lost 3 bases and 7 bases, there was a span of 18 bases. The CDR3 DNA reads as TGTGCCAGCAGCGCCCGCCCCGGTCGAGGGAATACGCAGTATTTT. Its translation is CASSARPGRGNTQYF.

This sequence joins TRBV9 and TRBJ1-1; 10 bases fit TRBD1. Trimming cost V 0 bases and J 8 bases; bases outside gene matches: 10. The length of the CDR3 is 16 residues. Germline V gene data show CDR1 as SGDLS and CDR2 as YYNGEE. The CDR3: CASSVDEGTGQGEAFF. The CDR3 bases are TGTGCCAGCAGCGTAGATGAGGGTACGGGACAGGGGGAAGCTTTCTTT. The whole variable domain, remainder taken from reference TRBV9 and TRBJ1-1, is DSGVTQTPKHLITATGQRVTLRCSPRSGDLSVYWYQQSLDQGLQFLIQYYNGEERAKGNILERFSAQQFPDLHSELNLSSLELGDSALYFCASSVDEGTGQGEAFFGQGTRLTVV.

The chain recombines TRBV4-1 with TRBJ1-2; TRBD1 agrees at 7 bases. Trimming took 5 bases from V and 4 from J; bases not matched to a gene: 13. CDR3 size: 16 residues. Germline-derived CDR1 and CDR2 are MGHRA and YSYEKL. DNA of the CDR3: TGCGCCAGCAGCGATCAAACAGGGGTCAGGATCTATGGCTACACCTTC. Its protein product is CASSDQTGVRIYGYTF.

The chain couples TRBV27 to TRBJ1-2; a weak D match, TRBD1 (6 bases). Germline V lookup: CDR1 MNHEY, CDR2 SMNVEV (reference sequence). V was pared by 6 bases and J by 6 bases, with 17 bases between. This CDR3 spans 14 amino acids. The chain's CDR3 is CASRMIRGQNGYTF. The CDR3 coding sequence is TGTGCCAGCAGGATGATCAGGGGCCAGAATGGCTACACCTTC.

Written as DNA, the CDR3 is TGTGCCAGCAGTTTATCGGGACTAGCGGAAACAGATACGCAGTATTTT. Amino acid sequence: CASSLSGLAETDTQYF. The V gene is TRBV28, the J gene TRBJ2-3; TRBD2 aligns across 11 bases. The junction had 3 bases not matched to a gene; V was cut back by 1 base and J by 3 bases. This CDR3 contains 16 residues. Per germline, CDR1 MDHEN and CDR2 SYDVKM.

With regard to this clone: A read error is likely, as this CDR3 ends without the conserved phenylalanine or tryptophan. No DNA is shown, since the ends of the CDR3 on it are uncertain; the CDR3 is the one TCRdb lists. The J gene is TRBJ1-4, the V gene TRBV7-8. Germline values: CDR1 SGHVS, CDR2 FQNEAQ. Counting both end residues, the CDR3 totals 9 amino acids. CDR3 residues: CASSLEVEG.

The V and J genes are TRBV28 and TRBJ1-2, with D possibly matching TRBD1 (6 bases). Germline V CDR1 and CDR2: MDHEN, SYDVKM. Trimming cost V 5 bases and J 4 bases, with 17 bases left between them. The length of the CDR3 is 15 residues. CDR3 sequence: CASSTDSHTSYGYTF. CDR3 sequence (DNA): TGTGCCAGCAGTACGGACAGCCATACAAGCTATGGCTACACCTTC.

The chain joins TRBV19 to TRBJ1-1; D unresolved. CDR1 is LNHDA, CDR2 SQIVND, per germline (reference sequence). Between the trimmed V and J ends, which lost 2 bases and 5 bases, there was a span of 15 bases. The CDR3 covers 15 residues. In DNA, the CDR3 is TGTGCCAGTAGTATACCCCTGAAGAGAGGGACTGAAGCTTTCTTT. It codes for CASSIPLKRGTEAFF.

This clone was counted between two and nine times. The J gene is TRBJ2-5, the V gene TRBV30; 7 nucleotides agree with TRBD1. The germline gives CDR1 GTSNPN, CDR2 SVGIG (reference sequence). CDR3 size: 14 residues. The trim removed 3 bases at V and 7 bases at J, leaving 11 bases unmatched. Here the CDR3 DNA reads TGTGCCTGGAGCCTCGGACAGGACTTAGGGACCCAGTACTTC. Translating it yields CAWSLGQDLGTQYF.

The chain's CDR3 is CASSPTSGKQETQYF. In nucleotides, the CDR3 is TGTGCCAGCAGCCCGACTAGCGGGAAACAAGAGACCCAGTACTTC. V usage is TRBV7-2 and J usage is TRBJ2-5; 11 positions agree with TRBD2. J was trimmed by 2 bases and V by 5 bases; bases with no gene match: 4. Per germline, CDR1 SGHTA and CDR2 FQGNSA. The CDR3 runs to 15 residues. Supplemented by reference TRBV7-2 and TRBJ2-5, the full variable domain reads GAGVSQSPSNKVTEKGKDVELRCDPISGHTALYWYRQSLGQGLEFLIYFQGNSAPDKSGLPSDRFSAERTGGSVSTLTIQRTQQEDSAVYLCASSPTSGKQETQYFGPGTRLLVL.

V usage is TRBV6-6 and J usage is TRBJ1-1; D is unclear. Looked up from germline, CDR1 is MNHNY and CDR2 is SVGAGI (reference sequence). The V end lost 8 bases, the J end lost 2 bases, and 18 bases lay between the germline ends. This CDR3 comprises 15 residues. CDR3 bases: TGTGCCAGCGGTGAGTCGTTACTTGCAAACACTGAAGCTTTCTTT. This sequence encodes CASGESLLANTEAFF.

This rearrangement joins TRBV7-9 to TRBJ2-4, with 7 bases aligning to TRBD2. The CDR3 is made up of 16 amino acids. From germline, CDR1 is SEHNR and CDR2 FQNEAQ (reference sequence). V was pared by 0 bases and J by 6 bases, with 8 bases of the junction left unmatched. The CDR3 loop reads CASSLALGEGGNIQYF. In nucleotides, the CDR3 is TGTGCCAGCAGCTTAGCGCTGGGGGAGGGTGGAAACATTCAGTACTTC.

This chain connects TRBV7-2 to TRBJ2-2; D gene unclear. CDR3 length: 11 residues. V lost 10 bases, J lost 6 bases, and 9 bases lay in between. The germline gives CDR1 SGHTA, CDR2 FQGNSA. The chain's CDR3 is CANFIAGELFF. DNA of the CDR3: TGTGCCAACTTTATCGCCGGGGAGCTGTTTTTT. Full variable domain (missing parts from reference TRBV7-2 and TRBJ2-2): GAGVSQSPSNKVTEKGKDVELRCDPISGHTALYWYRQSLGQGLEFLIYFQGNSAPDKSGLPSDRFSAERTGGSVSTLTIQRTQQEDSAVYLCANFIAGELFFGEGSRLTVL.

This chain connects TRBV7-9 to TRBJ2-2; TRBD1 aligns across 7 bases. Looked up from germline, CDR1 is SEHNR and CDR2 is FQNEAQ (reference sequence). The CDR3 extends over 15 amino acids. V was clipped by 5 bases and J by 0 bases; unmatched bases: 3. The CDR3 protein is CASSMGTANTGELFF. For the CDR3, the DNA is TGTGCCAGCAGCATGGGGACAGCGAACACCGGGGAGCTGTTTTTT.

The chain has TRBV7-9 and TRBJ1-1, with D unclear. Germline CDR1 and CDR2: SEHNR and FQNEAQ (reference sequence). The CDR3 length is 14 residues. With 2 bases removed from V and 11 bases from J, the gap between germline ends came to 18 bases. The CDR3 sequence is CASSLSGGPDGAFF. CDR3 sequence (DNA): TGTGCCAGCAGCTTAAGCGGAGGCCCCGACGGGGCTTTCTTT.